This T cell receptor beta chain was sequenced for a study of T cell clonality in common variable immunodeficiency. Trimming took 3 bases from V and 5 from J; bases not matched to a gene: 9. CDR3 length: 15 amino acids. Germline V gene sequence: CDR1 SGHVS, CDR2 FNYEAQ. Study results and limitations: Fewer deletions and N-nucleotide insertions were reportedly seen in common variable immunodeficiency TCR beta sequences. CVID subjects showed higher TCRbeta clonality than healthy controls.

This clone was counted only a few times. Its matching antigen is unknown. The CDR3 end is not reached by the read, which stops 3 residues before it; the germline J gene fills it in. Patients had low serum IgG, IgA and/or IgM and specific antibody deficiency. Caucasian heritage predominated among both patients and controls. Method: immunoSEQ multiplex PCR; TCRdb's copy keeps in-frame clones and lacks some. The sample contains about 26,000 clones, none of them singletons. Sequenced sample: peripheral blood mononuclear cells. The sequence was obtained from a human donor with common variable immunodeficiency. V usage is TRBV7-6 and J usage is TRBJ2-5, with 7 bases fitting TRBD1. CDR3 sequence reads: CASSLVIRGPETQYF. The sequenced part of the CDR3 DNA is TGTGCCAGCAGCTTGGTAATTAGGGGGCCGGAGACC.